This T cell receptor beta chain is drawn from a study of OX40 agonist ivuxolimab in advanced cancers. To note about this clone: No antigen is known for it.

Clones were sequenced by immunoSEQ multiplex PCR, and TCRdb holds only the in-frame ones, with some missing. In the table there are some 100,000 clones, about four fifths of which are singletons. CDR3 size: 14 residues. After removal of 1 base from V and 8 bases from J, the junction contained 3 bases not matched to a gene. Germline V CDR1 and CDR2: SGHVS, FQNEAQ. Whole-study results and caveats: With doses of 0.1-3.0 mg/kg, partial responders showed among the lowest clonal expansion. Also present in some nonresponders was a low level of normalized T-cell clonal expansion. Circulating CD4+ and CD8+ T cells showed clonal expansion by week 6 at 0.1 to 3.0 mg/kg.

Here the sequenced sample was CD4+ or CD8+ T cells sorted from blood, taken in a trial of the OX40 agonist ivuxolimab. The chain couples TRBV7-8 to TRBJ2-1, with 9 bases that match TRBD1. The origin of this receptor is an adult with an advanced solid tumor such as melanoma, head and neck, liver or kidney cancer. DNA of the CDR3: TGTGCCAGCAGCTTAGACCGGGACAGGGATGAGCAGTTCTTC. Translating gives CASSLDRDRDEQFF.